These T cell receptor beta chains were read from a single sample in a study of CD8+ T cells in alopecia areata. Assay used: immunoSEQ multiplex PCR; TCRdb lists only in-frame clones, some missing. The sample yields a few hundred thousand clones, less than 45% seen once. The input for sequencing was CD4+ T cells sorted from blood, taken at week 34, from a patient treated with tofacitinib. Every receptor here comes from a human donor with alopecia areata. The CDR3 runs from the conserved cysteine through the conserved F or W. The order of the fields is clone size, J gene, V gene, D gene, CDR3 protein, CDR3 DNA. A D gene is named only where the DNA matches it firmly. For some rows the clone size is stated as once, few or many, or as a class when expanded; others skip it.

size: -; J: TRBJ2-4; V: TRBV6-1; D: TRBD2; CDR3: CASSGLAGGTKNIQYF; DNA: TGTGCCAGCAGTGGACTAGCGGGAGGAACCAAAAACATTCAGTACTTC
size: few; J: TRBJ2-5; V: TRBV7-9; D: -; CDR3: CASSFAGQETQYF; DNA: TGTGCCAGCAGCTTTGCAGGCCAAGAGACCCAGTACTTC
size: -; J: TRBJ1-4; V: TRBV6-1; D: -; CDR3: CASSRGGEKLFF; DNA: TGTGCCAGCTCGCGTGGGGGTGAAAAACTGTTTTTT
size: -; J: TRBJ2-1; V: TRBV7-9; D: -; CDR3: CASSLSGSSGTSNEQFF; DNA: TGTGCCAGCAGCTTATCGGGGAGTTCCGGGACTTCCAATGAGCAGTTCTTC
size: many; J: TRBJ1-1; V: TRBV6-6; D: -; CDR3: CASSQDTQRTEAFF; DNA: TGTGCCAGCAGCCAAGATACCCAGCGCACTGAAGCTTTCTTT
size: -; J: TRBJ1-2; V: TRBV6-1; D: -; CDR3: CASSALDTRGYGYTF; DNA: TGTGCCAGCAGCGCCTTGGACACGAGGGGCTATGGCTACACCTTC
size: -; J: TRBJ2-1; V: TRBV7-3; D: TRBD2; CDR3: CASSLTWGLVGEQFF; DNA: TGTGCCAGCAGCTTAACATGGGGACTAGTGGGTGAGCAGTTCTTC
size: -; J: TRBJ1-1; V: TRBV25-1; D: -; CDR3: CASSDPIGGAITEAFF; DNA: TGTGCCAGCAGTGACCCCATTGGTGGGGCGATCACTGAAGCTTTCTTT
size: -; J: TRBJ2-7; V: TRBV6-5; D: -; CDR3: CACQRGPSSYEQYF; DNA: TGTGCCTGCCAAAGAGGGCCCTCCTCCTACGAGCAGTACTTC
size: few; J: TRBJ2-6; V: TRBV4-1; D: TRBD2; CDR3: CASSLPPGLATTSGANVLTF; DNA: TGCGCCAGCAGCCTCCCGCCGGGACTAGCGACAACCTCTGGGGCCAACGTCCTGACTTTC
size: -; J: TRBJ2-1; V: TRBV5-1; D: -; CDR3: CASSSGSVGYNEQFF; DNA: TGCGCCAGCAGCTCCGGGAGCGTGGGCTACAATGAGCAGTTCTTC
size: -; J: TRBJ2-5; V: TRBV11-2; D: -; CDR3: CASSLVGQLETQYF; DNA: TGTGCCAGCAGCTTAGTGGGCCAGCTAGAGACCCAGTACTTC
size: few; J: TRBJ1-2; V: TRBV6-1; D: -; CDR3: CASSLNFGGNYGYTF; DNA: TGTGCCAGCAGTCTCAATTTCGGTGGAAACTATGGCTACACCTTC
size: few; J: TRBJ1-1; V: TRBV11-1; D: TRBD1; CDR3: CASSPRAGGFTEAFF; DNA: TGTGCCAGCAGCCCTCGGGCAGGGGGCTTTACTGAAGCTTTCTTT
size: -; J: TRBJ1-3; V: TRBV29-1; D: -; CDR3: CSVEDRGHSGNTIYF; DNA: TGCAGCGTTGAGGACAGAGGCCACTCTGGAAACACCATATATTTT
size: -; J: TRBJ2-5; V: TRBV5-4; D: -; CDR3: CASSLDRLEGRTQYF; DNA: TGTGCCAGCAGCTTGGACAGACTTGAGGGTAGGACCCAGTACTTC